These T cell receptor beta chains were read from a single sample in a study of T cell responses to AZD1222 COVID-19 vaccine. The assay was immunoSEQ multiplex PCR, and TCRdb's table has in-frame clones only and misses some. This table has around 200,000 clones, roughly 93% appearing once. Source: peripheral blood, taken on day 0 of AZD1222 vaccination. Every receptor here comes from an adult in good health. CDR3s include the opening cysteine and the closing phenylalanine or tryptophan. The order of the fields is J gene, V gene, CDR3 protein.

TRBJ1-3 | TRBV7-2 | CASSMGLLSGNTIYF
TRBJ2-7 | TRBV27 | CASSFSEGATSEQYF
TRBJ2-7 | TRBV10-2 | CASSGLAGSGEQYF
TRBJ2-1 | TRBV14 | CASSRPGTNYNEQFF
TRBJ2-6 | TRBV7-3 | CASSLNPSGANVLTF
TRBJ1-2 | TRBV24-1 | CATSDPGTATSGYTF
TRBJ1-2 | TRBV29-1 | CSVDMAGNYGYTF
TRBJ1-6 | TRBV5-6 | CASSWGSGSPLHF
TRBJ2-7 | TRBV3-1/TRBV3-2 | CASSPNHQKTGRDPYEQYF
TRBJ2-7 | TRBV15 | CATSTGVGGLYEQYF
TRBJ2-1 | TRBV2 | CAGGAGLDNEQFF
TRBJ1-5 | TRBV10-2 | CASSPTYSNQPQHF
TRBJ1-5 | TRBV28 | CASSLRGISNQPQHF
TRBJ2-5 | TRBV7-6 | CASSLIGARGPDQETQYF
TRBJ2-7 | TRBV5-1 | CASSLAGQTTYEQYF
TRBJ2-1 | TRBV9 | CASSGGSGTGGHEQFF
TRBJ2-7 | TRBV19 | CASSIRPGSSYEQYF
TRBJ2-1 | TRBV11-2 | CASSLGGNPYNEQFF
TRBJ1-4 | TRBV29-1 | CSVESGTTNEKLFF
TRBJ1-2 | TRBV19 | CASTQEGRMNYGYTF
TRBJ2-1 | TRBV14 | CASSQGAGTGAYNEQFF
TRBJ2-7 | TRBV5-8 | CASSYPERARYEQYF
TRBJ2-7 | TRBV4-3 | CASSQGGQGTDEQYF
TRBJ1-6 | TRBV19 | CASSSHLNSPLHF
TRBJ2-7 | TRBV10-3 | CAISGTTAYEQYF
TRBJ2-3 | TRBV6-5 | CASSQGGIRDTQYF
TRBJ1-1 | TRBV6-5 | CASSQQGNTEAFF
TRBJ1-2 | TRBV13 | CASSSRVGLANYGYTF
TRBJ2-5 | TRBV7-8 | CASSLSGRQETQYF
TRBJ2-1 | TRBV4-2 | CASSQPLAGDYNEQFF
TRBJ2-7 | TRBV27 | CASSLTEGTLYEQYF
TRBJ1-6 | TRBV7-8 | CASSLVGGSSPLHF
TRBJ2-7 | TRBV4-2 | CASSQGLAVGTGEQYF
TRBJ1-5 | TRBV7-8 | CASSFGTEIGNQPQHF
TRBJ1-2 | TRBV5-1 | CASSSGTGIGGYTF
TRBJ2-7 | TRBV5-1 | CASSRTWADHEQYF
TRBJ1-4 | TRBV4-1 | CASSPRALQEKLFF
TRBJ1-1 | TRBV12-3/TRBV12-4 | CASSLKVSEAFF
TRBJ2-7 | TRBV7-9 | CASSATGLAGGEQYF
TRBJ2-3 | TRBV9 | CASSVAAGASTDTQYF
TRBJ2-7 | TRBV7-3 | CASSLTFGAEEQYF
TRBJ1-5 | TRBV6-1 | CASSEGFKQPQHF
TRBJ2-5 | TRBV29-1 | CSAATVETQYF
TRBJ1-3 | TRBV19 | CASSMVAFGNTIYF
TRBJ1-1 | TRBV6-2/TRBV6-3 | CASSYSFMNTEAFF